The text below deals with one T cell receptor beta chain. What it recognizes is unknown. The germline gives CDR1 MDHEN, CDR2 SYDVKM. This CDR3 comprises 16 residues. This specimen belongs to a study of monozygotic twins with inflammatory bowel disease. Study-wide results and caveats: The authors found no support for a single strong IBD-associated signal or clonotype. The co-twins with IBD showed lower TCRbeta diversity (inverse Simpson) than their healthy siblings.

Blood samples, whole and unsorted for T cells, yielded the isolated total RNA. Each TCR library used around 4,000 ng of total RNA. TCRdb re-called the 5' RACE reads and shows each CDR3 protein once, DNA omitted. The repertoire table contains hundreds of thousands of distinct CDR3 sequences. J is TRBJ2-3 and V is TRBV28; TCRdb's D call, TRBD1, is unchecked because there is no DNA. The TCR comes from a human donor with ulcerative colitis or Crohn's disease, or a healthy co-twin of an affected twin (not recorded which). Specimen: blood. CDR3 sequence reads: CASRPPPGGGKDTQYF. Variable domain in full (rest from reference TRBV28 and TRBJ2-3): DVKVTQSSRYLVKRTGEKVFLECVQDMDHENMFWYRQDPGLGLRLIYFSYDVKMKEKGDIPEGYSVSREKKERFSLILESASTNQTSMYLCASRPPPGGGKDTQYFGPGTRLTVL.